This T cell receptor beta chain was recorded in a study of PD-L1 blockade in urothelial cancer. Study-wide context: Male sex and bladder-origin urothelial cancer characterized about 90% of the roughly 30 patients. Previous chemotherapy exposure amounted to 0 to 3 regimens for patients.

Each patient's cancer was a locally advanced or metastatic urothelial carcinoma. Germline CDR1 and CDR2: MGHRA and YSYEKL. V was trimmed by 1 base and J by 0 bases, leaving 6 bases between them. This CDR3 has 14 amino acids. TCRdb's table, derived via immunoSEQ multiplex PCR, lists solely in-frame clones and lacks some. The repertoire consists of tens of thousands of clones, with 85% to 90% occurring once and the leading ten covering under 3%. The sequence came from a man aged 45-65 years with urothelial cancer. The chain joins TRBV4-1 to TRBJ2-5; D gene uncertain. The sequences come from PBMCs, collected around atezolizumab (anti-PD-L1) treatment. This CDR3 reads CASSQVQYQETQYF. CDR3 DNA: TGCGCCAGCAGCCAAGTTCAGTACCAAGAGACCCAGTACTTC.